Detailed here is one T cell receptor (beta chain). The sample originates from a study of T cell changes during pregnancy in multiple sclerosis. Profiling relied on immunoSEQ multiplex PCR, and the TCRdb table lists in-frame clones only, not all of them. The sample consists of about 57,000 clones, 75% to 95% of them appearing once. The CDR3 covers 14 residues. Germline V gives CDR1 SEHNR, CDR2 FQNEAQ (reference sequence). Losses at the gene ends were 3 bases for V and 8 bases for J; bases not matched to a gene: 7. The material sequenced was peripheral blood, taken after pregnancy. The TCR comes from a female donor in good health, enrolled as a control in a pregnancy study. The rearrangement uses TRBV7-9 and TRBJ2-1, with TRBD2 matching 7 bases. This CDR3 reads CASSFSAGEDEQFF. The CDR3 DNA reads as TGTGCCAGCAGCTTCTCGGCGGGGGAGGATGAGCAGTTCTTC.